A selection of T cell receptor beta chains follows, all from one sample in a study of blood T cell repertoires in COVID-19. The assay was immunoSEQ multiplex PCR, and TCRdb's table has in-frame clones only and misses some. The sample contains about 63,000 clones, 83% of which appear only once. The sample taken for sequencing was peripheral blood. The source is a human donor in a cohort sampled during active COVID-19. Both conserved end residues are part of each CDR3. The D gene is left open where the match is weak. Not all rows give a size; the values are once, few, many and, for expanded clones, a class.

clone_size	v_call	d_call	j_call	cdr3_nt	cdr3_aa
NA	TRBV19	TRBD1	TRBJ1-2	TGTGCCAGTAGCAACAGGGGGCTAGGCTACACCTTC	CASSNRGLGYTF
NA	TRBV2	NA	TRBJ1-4	TGTGCCAGCAGTGAAAGAACAGGGTCTAATGAAAAACTGTTTTTT	CASSERTGSNEKLFF
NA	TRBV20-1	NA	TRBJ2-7	TGCAGTGCTAGTCTCAGTTCCTCCTACGAGCAGTACTTC	CSASLSSSYEQYF
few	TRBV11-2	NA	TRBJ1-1	TGTGCCAGCAGCTACATTTTTGGTCTGAACACTGAAGCTTTCTTT	CASSYIFGLNTEAFF
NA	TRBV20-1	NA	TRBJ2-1	TGCAGTGCTAAAACTTGGGGGCACGAGTTCTTC	CSAKTWGHEFF
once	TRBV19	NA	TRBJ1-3	TGTGCCAGTACGACATTCTCTGGAAACACCATATATTTT	CASTTFSGNTIYF
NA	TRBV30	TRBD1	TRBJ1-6	TGTGCCTGGAGTTTAGCAGGGGGCTTATATTCACCCCTCCACTTT	CAWSLAGGLYSPLHF
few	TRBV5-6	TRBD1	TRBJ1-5	TGTGCCAGCAGCTGGGGACAGGGAGTCAATCAGCCCCAGCATTTT	CASSWGQGVNQPQHF
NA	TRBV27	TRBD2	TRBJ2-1	TGTGCCAGCAGTCCAGAACGGGAGGGATACAATGAGCAGTTCTTC	CASSPEREGYNEQFF
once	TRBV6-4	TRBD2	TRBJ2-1	TGTGCCAGCAGTGCCGGGACTAGCCGCGATGAGCAGTTCTTC	CASSAGTSRDEQFF
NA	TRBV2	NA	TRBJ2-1	TGTGCCAGCAGTGAAGGCAGGGTCTACAATGAGCAGTTCTTC	CASSEGRVYNEQFF
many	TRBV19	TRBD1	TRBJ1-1	TGTGCCAGTAGGGGCAGGGGGATCACTGAAGCTTTCTTT	CASRGRGITEAFF
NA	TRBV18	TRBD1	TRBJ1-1	TGTGCCAGCTCACCGGACAGGGAAAACACTGAAGCTTTCTTT	CASSPDRENTEAFF
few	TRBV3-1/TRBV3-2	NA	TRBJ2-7	TGTGCCAGCAGCCTCTTTGGGAGGAGAGGCTACGAGCAGTACTTC	CASSLFGRRGYEQYF
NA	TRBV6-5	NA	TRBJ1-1	TGTGCCAGCAGTTACGGCGGGGACCCCCCTGAAGCTTTCTTT	CASSYGGDPPEAFF
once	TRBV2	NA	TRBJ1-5	TGTGCCAGCAGTGAAGAGCAGGGCCCCAATCAGCCCCAGCATTTT	CASSEEQGPNQPQHF
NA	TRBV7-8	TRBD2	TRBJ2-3	TGTGCCAGCAGTCGCATTAGCGGGGGCACAGATACGCAGTATTTT	CASSRISGGTDTQYF
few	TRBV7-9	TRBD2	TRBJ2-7	TGTGCCAGCAGCCCAGGGACTATCTACGAGCAGTACTTC	CASSPGTIYEQYF
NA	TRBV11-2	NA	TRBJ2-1	TGTGCCAGCAGCTCGCAAGTACAGGGTAATGAGCAGTTCTTC	CASSSQVQGNEQFF
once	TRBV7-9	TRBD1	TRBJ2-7	TGTGCCAGCAGCTCTCGGGACAGTACCTACGAGCAGTACTTC	CASSSRDSTYEQYF
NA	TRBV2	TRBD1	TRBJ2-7	TGTGCCAGCAGGGTTGCCGGGACAGGGTTTCTCGAGCAGTACTTC	CASRVAGTGFLEQYF
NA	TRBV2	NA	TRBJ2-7	TGTGCCAGCAGTGAAGCGGTGACTGTCGCGGAGCAGTACTTC	CASSEAVTVAEQYF
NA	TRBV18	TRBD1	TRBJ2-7	TGTGCCAGCTCACCATTATCCAGGGGGTCCTACGAGCAGTACTTC	CASSPLSRGSYEQYF
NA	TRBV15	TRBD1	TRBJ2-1	TGTGCCACCAGCGGATTACAGGGGGCGGGCTACAATGAGCAGTTCTTC	CATSGLQGAGYNEQFF
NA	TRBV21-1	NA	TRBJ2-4	TGTGCCAGAGAGATCCTTTTGGTTCAGGCTGGCGACATTCAGTACTTC	CAREILLVQAGDIQYF
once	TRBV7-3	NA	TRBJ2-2	TGTGCCAGCAGCACGAGTAGCACCGGGGAGCTGTTTTTT	CASSTSSTGELFF
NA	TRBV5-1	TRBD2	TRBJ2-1	TGCGCCAGCAGCACAGCGGGGGCTAGCAATGAGCAGTTCTTC	CASSTAGASNEQFF
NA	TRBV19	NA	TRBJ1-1	TGTGCCACCAACCCGCGAGCGATGAACACTGAAGCTTTCTTT	CATNPRAMNTEAFF
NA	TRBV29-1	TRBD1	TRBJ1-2	TGCAGCGTTGTCGGGGACAGAGCTAACTATGGCTACACCTTC	CSVVGDRANYGYTF
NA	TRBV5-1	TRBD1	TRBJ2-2	TGCGCCAGCACCTCCGGGACAGCGACTCTAGCGAACACCGGGGAGCTGTTTTTT	CASTSGTATLANTGELFF
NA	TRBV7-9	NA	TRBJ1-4	TGTGCCAGCAGCTTAGGTAGTTTGGGCCAGGAAAAACTGTTTTTT	CASSLGSLGQEKLFF
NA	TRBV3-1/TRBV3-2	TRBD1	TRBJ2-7	TGTGCCAGCAGCCAAGATTCCGGGACAGGGTTGTACTTC	CASSQDSGTGLYF
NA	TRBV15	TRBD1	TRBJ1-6	TGTGCCACCAGTCGACAGGGGTTTGAGAGGTCACCCCTCCACTTT	CATSRQGFERSPLHF
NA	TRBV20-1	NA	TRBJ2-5	TGCAGTGCAACTAAGGAAGAGACCCAGTACTTC	CSATKEETQYF
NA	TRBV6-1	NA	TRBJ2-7	TGTGCCAGCAGTGAAATGCAGGGTTCCGCATACGAGCAGTACTTC	CASSEMQGSAYEQYF
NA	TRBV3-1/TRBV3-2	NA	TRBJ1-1	TGTGCCAGCAGCCCCACCTCCGCGGGGACTGAAGCTTTCTTT	CASSPTSAGTEAFF
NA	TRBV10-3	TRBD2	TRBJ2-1	TGTGCCATGACTAGCGACATGGCCTACAATGAGCAGTTCTTC	CAMTSDMAYNEQFF